This TCR beta chain was sequenced during a study of blood T cell repertoires in COVID-19. Enrollment of patients from Seattle took place during active infection, with longitudinal follow-up. The CDR3 is 14 amino acids. V lost 9 bases to trimming and J lost 4 bases; unmatched junction nucleotides: 8. Germline CDR1 KGHDR, CDR2 SFDVKD. The authors' processing: The assay estimated nucleated cells by amplifying reference gene primers. Assay used: immunoSEQ multiplex PCR; TCRdb lists only in-frame clones, some missing. For V, J and clone size, that table is used; D and trimming come from the DNA. Of about 210,000 clones in the sample, approximately 78% were seen once.

This sequence originates from a woman in her 70s with COVID-19, enrolled during active disease. Sample: peripheral blood. This sequence joins TRBV24-1 and TRBJ1-2; 9 nucleotides line up with TRBD1. CDR3 amino acids: CATGGQGSSYGYTF. In nucleotides, the CDR3 is TGTGCCACCGGGGGACAGGGCTCTAGCTATGGCTACACCTTC.